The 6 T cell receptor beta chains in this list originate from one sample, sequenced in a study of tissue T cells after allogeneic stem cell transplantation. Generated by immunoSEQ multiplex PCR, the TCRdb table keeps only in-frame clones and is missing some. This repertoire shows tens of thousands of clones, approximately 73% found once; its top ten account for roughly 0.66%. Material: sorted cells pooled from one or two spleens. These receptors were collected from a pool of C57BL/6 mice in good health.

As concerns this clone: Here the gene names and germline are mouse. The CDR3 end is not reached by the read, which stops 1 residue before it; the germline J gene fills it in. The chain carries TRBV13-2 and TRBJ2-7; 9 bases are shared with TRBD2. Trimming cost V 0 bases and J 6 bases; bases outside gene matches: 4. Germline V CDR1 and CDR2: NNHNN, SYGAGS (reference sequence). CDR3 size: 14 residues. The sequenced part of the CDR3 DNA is TGTGCCAGCGGTGATGGTGACTGGGGGTTTGAACAGTAC. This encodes CASGDGDWGFEQY. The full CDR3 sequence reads CASGDGDWGFEQYF.

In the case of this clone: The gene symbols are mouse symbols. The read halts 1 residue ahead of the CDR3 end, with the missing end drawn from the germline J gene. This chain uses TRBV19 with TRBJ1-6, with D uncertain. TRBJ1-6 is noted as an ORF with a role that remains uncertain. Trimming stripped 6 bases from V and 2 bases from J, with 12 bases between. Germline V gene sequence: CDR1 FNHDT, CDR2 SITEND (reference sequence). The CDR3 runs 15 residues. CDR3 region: CASTHRATYNSPLYF. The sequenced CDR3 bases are TGTGCCAGCACCCATCGCGCAACCTATAATTCGCCCCTCTAC.

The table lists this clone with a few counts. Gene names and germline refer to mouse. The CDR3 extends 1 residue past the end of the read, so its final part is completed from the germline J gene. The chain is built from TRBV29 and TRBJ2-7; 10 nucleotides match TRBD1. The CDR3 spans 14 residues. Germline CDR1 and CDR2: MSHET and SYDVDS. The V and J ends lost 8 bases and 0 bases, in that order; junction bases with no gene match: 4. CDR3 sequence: CASRTGGSSYEQYF. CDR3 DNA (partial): TGTGCTAGCCGGACAGGGGGGAGCTCCTATGAACAGTAC. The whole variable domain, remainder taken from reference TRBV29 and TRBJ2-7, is DMKVTQMPRYLIKRMGENVLLECGQDMSHETMYWYRQDPGLGLQLIYISYDVDSNSEGDIPKGYRVSRKKREHFSLILDSAKTNQTSVYFCASRTGGSSYEQYFGPGTRLTVL.

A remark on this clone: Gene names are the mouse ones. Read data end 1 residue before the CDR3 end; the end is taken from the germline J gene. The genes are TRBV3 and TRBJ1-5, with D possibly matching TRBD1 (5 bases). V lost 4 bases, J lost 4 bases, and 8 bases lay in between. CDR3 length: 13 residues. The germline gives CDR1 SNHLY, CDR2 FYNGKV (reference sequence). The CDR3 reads CASSSGQNQAPLF. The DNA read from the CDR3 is TGTGCCAGCAGCTCCGGACAAAACCAGGCTCCGCTT.

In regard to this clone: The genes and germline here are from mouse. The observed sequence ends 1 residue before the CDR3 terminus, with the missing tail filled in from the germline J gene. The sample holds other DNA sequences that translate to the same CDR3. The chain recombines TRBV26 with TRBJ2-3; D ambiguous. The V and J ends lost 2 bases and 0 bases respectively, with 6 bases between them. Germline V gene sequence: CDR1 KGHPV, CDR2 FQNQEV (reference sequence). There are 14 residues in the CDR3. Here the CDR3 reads CASSLGSSAETLYF. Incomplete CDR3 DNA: TGTGCCAGCAGTCTGGGGTCTAGTGCAGAAACGCTGTAT.

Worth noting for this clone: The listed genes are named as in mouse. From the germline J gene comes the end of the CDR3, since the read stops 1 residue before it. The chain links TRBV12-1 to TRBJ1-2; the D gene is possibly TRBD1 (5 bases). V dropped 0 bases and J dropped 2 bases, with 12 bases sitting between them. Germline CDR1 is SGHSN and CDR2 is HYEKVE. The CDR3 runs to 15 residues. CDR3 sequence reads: CASSLARTKNSDYTF. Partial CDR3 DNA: TGTGCCAGCTCTCTCGCCCGGACAAAGAACTCCGACTACACC. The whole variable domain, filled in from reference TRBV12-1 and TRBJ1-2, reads DSGVVQSPRHIIKEKGGRSVLTCIPISGHSNVVWYQQTLGKELKFLIQHYEKVERDKGFLPSRFSVQQFDDYHSEMNMSALELEDSAMYFCASSLARTKNSDYTFGSGTRLLVI.